This note documents a single TCR beta chain sequence. Trimming cost V 7 bases and J 6 bases, with 15 bases left between them. The germline gives CDR1 MNHNY, CDR2 SVGAGI (reference sequence). The CDR3 contains 13 residues. This specimen belongs to a study of OX40 agonist ivuxolimab in advanced cancers. As for the study in general: The mean age was about 57 years, ranging from about 23 to 79, with around four fifths of participants male.

TCRdb's table, derived via immunoSEQ multiplex PCR, lists solely in-frame clones and lacks some. The sample carries tens of thousands of clones, less than 90% recorded once. The material sequenced was CD4+ or CD8+ T cells sorted from blood, taken in a trial of the OX40 agonist ivuxolimab. The V and J genes are TRBV6-6 and TRBJ1-2; D not resolved. The sequence derives from an adult with an advanced solid tumor such as melanoma, head and neck, liver or kidney cancer. The CDR3 reads CASNEALSDGYTF. The CDR3 DNA reads TGTGCCAGCAACGAAGCCCTCTCGGATGGCTACACCTTC.